This T cell receptor beta chain was retrieved from a study of identical twins. Only a few counts were recorded for this clonotype. TCRdb fed the 5' RACE reads into MiXCR, producing one record per CDR3 protein. The table has 600,000 to 850,000 distinct CDR3 sequences, about 18% seen once. Trimming took 4 bases from V and 5 from J; bases not matched to a gene: 6. The CDR3 runs 14 residues. The germline V gene encodes CDR1 SGHTA and CDR2 FQGTGA. These data were also reused for a study on T cells expressing NK-cell markers.

Sequencing was performed on PBMCs. The chain recombines TRBV7-3 with TRBJ2-3, with TRBD1 matching 7 bases. The source is a young woman in good health. CDR3 bases: TGTGCCAGCAGCTCCGGGACAGCCTTAGATACGCAGTATTTT. This gives the protein CASSSGTALDTQYF.